Listed here are 24 T cell receptor beta chains from one sample, sequenced in a study of blood T cell repertoires in COVID-19. Measured with immunoSEQ multiplex PCR; TCRdb has only the in-frame clones, and not every one. This table holds some 83,000 clones, around nine tenths found once. Sequencing input: peripheral blood. Every receptor here comes from a man in his fifties with acute or convalescent COVID-19.

The rearrangement joins TRBV6-5 to TRBJ2-4; 8 bases align to TRBD2. Germline V gene sequence: CDR1 MNHEY, CDR2 SVGAGI. CDR3 size: 14 residues. The V segment lost 7 bases and the J segment 5 bases; nucleotides outside the gene matches: 7. The CDR3 here is CASTPGGAENIQYF. The CDR3, as DNA: TGTGCCAGCACCCCCGGGGGGGCAGAAAACATTCAGTACTTC.

This clone was seen a few times. The V and J genes are TRBV5-1 and TRBJ1-2; possibly TRBD1 for D (6 bases). V lost 1 base and J 7 bases, leaving 17 bases between the germline ends. The CDR3 is made up of 15 amino acids. Germline lookup yields CDR1 SGHRS and CDR2 YFSETQ. Written as DNA, the CDR3 is TGCGCCAGCAGCTTGAGTGCGGGGGCGGTGGCTGGCTACACCTTC. Amino acid sequence: CASSLSAGAVAGYTF.

The DNA of the CDR3 is TGTGCCAGCAGCTTAGTGGTGGCGGGGATCACCGGGGAGCTGTTTTTT. Residues: CASSLVVAGITGELFF. V gene TRBV7-6 combines with J gene TRBJ2-2; perhaps TRBD2 as D (6 bases). Germline assignment: CDR1 SGHVS and CDR2 FNYEAQ. CDR3 length: 16 residues. Trimming cost V 1 base and J 4 bases, with 13 bases left between them.

This chain uses TRBV6-4 with TRBJ2-7; 7 nucleotides line up with TRBD1. Per germline, CDR1 MRHNA and CDR2 SNTAGT. The CDR3 sequence is 13 residues long. The trim removed 2 bases at V and 6 bases at J, leaving 4 bases unmatched. Here the CDR3 DNA reads TGTGCCAGCAGTGACAACAGGGGCCGCGAGCAGTACGTC. Amino acid sequence: CASSDNRGREQYV.

The CDR3 DNA reads as TGTGCCACCAGCACCCAATCTTTTCGCAGGGGGGACACTGAAGCTTTCTTT. Translating it yields CATSTQSFRRGDTEAFF. This chain joins TRBV15 and TRBJ1-1; 7 bases map to TRBD1. This CDR3 spans 17 amino acids. The germline CDR1 and CDR2 sequences are LNHNV and YYDKDF (reference sequence). V was pared by 4 bases and J by 3 bases, with 14 bases of the junction left unmatched.

The V and J genes are TRBV7-3 and TRBJ2-3; 9 nucleotides line up with TRBD1. The CDR3 is 14 amino acids. J gave up 6 bases and V 5 bases, and 6 bases lay outside the gene matches. The germline gives CDR1 SGHTA, CDR2 FQGTGA. Here the CDR3 reads CASSPGQGLDTQYF. The CDR3, as DNA: TGTGCCAGCAGCCCGGGACAGGGTTTGGATACGCAGTATTTT.

CDR3 loop: CASSYRGETQYF. The CDR3 DNA follows: TGTGCCAGCAGTTACAGGGGGGAGACCCAGTACTTC. V and J are TRBV12-3 or TRBV12-4 and TRBJ2-5; 8 bases map to TRBD1. V shed 4 bases and J 5 bases; nucleotides not matched to a gene: 0. The CDR3 runs to 12 residues.

The chain is built from TRBV6-6 and TRBJ1-4; weak D call: TRBD1 (6 bases). The length of the CDR3 is 14 residues. V was clipped by 7 bases and J by 8 bases, with 17 bases between them. Germline V gene lookup returns CDR1 MNHNY and CDR2 SVGAGI (reference sequence). The CDR3 DNA is TGTGCCAGCACCTACAGAGGGGGGGACGAAAAACTGTTTTTT. Protein sequence: CASTYRGGDEKLFF.

The chain employs TRBV27 and TRBJ2-6; 9 bases map to TRBD1. Germline CDR1 MNHEY, CDR2 SMNVEV (reference sequence). This CDR3 is 16 amino acids long. The J segment lost 0 bases and the V segment lost 6 bases, leaving 3 bases of the junction unmatched. The CDR3 nucleotides read TGTGCCAGCAGGGACAGGGGACACTCTGGGGCCAACGTCCTGACTTTC. This gives the protein CASRDRGHSGANVLTF.

This chain uses TRBV2 with TRBJ1-6; D call uncertain. V was cut by 3 bases and J by 6 bases, with 9 bases left in between. This CDR3 has 14 amino acids. Germline lookup yields CDR1 SNHLY and CDR2 FYNNEI. The DNA for the CDR3 is TGTGCCAGCAGTGATGGGGAGATTAATTCACCCCTCCACTTT. This gives the protein CASSDGEINSPLHF.

The sample holds a few counts of this clone. The chain joins TRBV4-2 to TRBJ2-3; D may be TRBD2 (5 bases). The CDR3 sequence is 15 residues long. Germline values: CDR1 LGHNA, CDR2 YNFKEQ. The V gene lost 3 bases and the J gene lost 1 base, with 11 bases spanning the gap. The CDR3 bases are TGTGCCAGCAGCCAGGACGTGGAGGGCACAGATACGCAGTATTTT. It yields the protein CASSQDVEGTDTQYF.

V gene TRBV7-9 combines with J gene TRBJ1-5; 8 bases line up with TRBD1. The CDR3 runs 16 residues. Per germline, CDR1 SEHNR and CDR2 FQNEAQ (reference sequence). The V gene end was trimmed by 2 bases and the J gene end by 0 bases; junction bases not matched to a gene: 3. This CDR3 is CASSLYRGDSNQPQHF. Written as DNA, the CDR3 is TGTGCCAGCAGCTTATACAGGGGGGATAGCAATCAGCCCCAGCATTTT.

The chain combines TRBV4-1 with TRBJ1-5; the D gene is possibly TRBD1 (5 bases). From germline, CDR1 is MGHRA and CDR2 YSYEKL. V was pared by 3 bases and J by 4 bases, with 19 bases between. The CDR3 contains 17 residues. The CDR3 region has the DNA TGCGCCAGCAGCCACGACCCTCAAAGGGGCCTAAATCAGCCCCAGCATTTT. Residues: CASSHDPQRGLNQPQHF.

The rearrangement uses TRBV6-1 and TRBJ1-2, with D perhaps matching TRBD1 (5 bases). V gave up 3 bases and J gave up 4 bases, with 12 bases separating them. The CDR3 totals 14 residues. CDR1 MNHNS and CDR2 SASEGT come from the germline V gene. CDR3 DNA: TGTGCCAGCAGTGACGAAGACAGACTCTATGGCTACACCTTC. It yields the protein CASSDEDRLYGYTF.

J is TRBJ2-1 and V is TRBV20-1; D is perhaps TRBD1 (6 bases). Germline V CDR1 and CDR2: DFQATT, SNEGSKA (reference sequence). Trimming took 2 bases from V and 7 from J, leaving 6 bases between them. The CDR3 covers 11 residues. CDR3 DNA sequence: TGCAGTGCTAGAAGGGGGAATGAGCAGTTCTTC. This sequence encodes CSARRGNEQFF.

J is TRBJ2-1 and V is TRBV4-2; the match to TRBD2 covers 10 bases. The CDR3 is made up of 17 amino acids. Germline trimming cut 4 bases from V and 7 bases from J; bases unmatched to any gene: 13. The germline CDR1 and CDR2 sequences are LGHNA and YNFKEQ. The CDR3 DNA is TGTGCCAGCAGCCCCAGGGGTCAGCGGGGGGGCGAAAATGAGCAGTTCTTC. Translation: CASSPRGQRGGENEQFF.

The chain is built from TRBV4-3 and TRBJ1-1, with D unclear. This CDR3 has 14 amino acids. Germline values: CDR1 LGHNA, CDR2 YSLEER. V lost 1 base and J lost 1, with 7 bases in between. The CDR3 region is CASSQGPKNTEAFF. The CDR3 DNA sequence: TGCGCCAGCAGCCAAGGGCCGAAGAACACTGAAGCTTTCTTT.

This chain uses TRBV7-2 with TRBJ1-1; 9 bases are shared with TRBD1. CDR1 SGHTA and CDR2 FQGNSA come from the germline V gene. With 3 bases clipped from V and 0 bases from J, the junction kept 2 bases outside the gene matches. This CDR3 is built from 15 residues. The chain's CDR3 is CASSLTGGVNTEAFF. The CDR3 nucleotides read TGTGCCAGCAGCTTGACAGGGGGGGTGAACACTGAAGCTTTCTTT. Based on the CDR3 plus reference TRBV7-2 and TRBJ1-1, the full variable domain is GAGVSQSPSNKVTEKGKDVELRCDPISGHTALYWYRQSLGQGLEFLIYFQGNSAPDKSGLPSDRFSAERTGGSVSTLTIQRTQQEDSAVYLCASSLTGGVNTEAFFGQGTRLTVV.

This chain uses TRBV28 with TRBJ2-5, with 7 bases lining up with TRBD1. This CDR3 has 14 amino acids. Germline assignment: CDR1 MDHEN and CDR2 SYDVKM. Germline trimming cut 5 bases from V and 5 bases from J; bases unmatched to any gene: 8. Here the CDR3 DNA reads TGTGCCAGCAGTATCCAGGGGGTGACGGAGACCCAGTACTTC. Amino acid sequence: CASSIQGVTETQYF.

This clone was found once. This specimen includes other DNA sequences encoding the same CDR3. The rearrangement joins TRBV6-2 or TRBV6-3 to TRBJ2-2; no firm D call. Trimming stripped 2 bases from V and 8 bases from J, with 9 bases between. The CDR3 is 13 residues long. Germline assignment: CDR1 MNHEY and CDR2 SVGEGT. The CDR3 region has the DNA TGTGCCAGCAGTTACGGCGGTGCGGGGGAGCTGTTTTTT. Protein: CASSYGGAGELFF.

This sequence joins TRBV7-8 and TRBJ1-2; no reliable D call. From germline, CDR1 is SGHVS and CDR2 FQNEAQ. V was clipped by 5 bases and J by 4 bases, with 20 bases between them. The CDR3 contains 16 residues. The CDR3 is CASSPQRELRGYGYTF. As DNA, the CDR3 is TGTGCCAGCAGCCCCCAGCGGGAATTGCGGGGCTATGGCTACACCTTC.

The rearrangement links TRBV9 to TRBJ2-7; 8 bases match TRBD1. Trimming removed 0 bases from V and 3 bases from J; junction bases left unmatched: 5. CDR3 size: 15 residues. Germline CDR1 and CDR2: SGDLS and YYNGEE. The CDR3 reads CASSVGPGGHYEQYF. CDR3 DNA sequence: TGTGCCAGCAGCGTAGGTCCAGGGGGCCACTACGAGCAGTACTTC.

The rearrangement joins TRBV7-9 to TRBJ2-7, with TRBD1 matching over 10 bases. This CDR3 has 15 residues. CDR1 and CDR2 (germline): SEHNR, FQNEAQ (reference sequence). The V gene end was trimmed by 5 bases and the J gene end by 2 bases; junction bases not matched to a gene: 6. The CDR3 reads CASSIGGQGAYEQYF. The CDR3, as DNA: TGTGCCAGCAGCATCGGCGGACAGGGGGCCTACGAGCAGTACTTC.

The chain combines TRBV7-9 with TRBJ2-2, with D possibly matching TRBD2 (5 bases). Germline-derived CDR1 and CDR2 are SEHNR and FQNEAQ (reference sequence). There are 16 residues in the CDR3. The V gene lost 2 bases and the J gene lost 4 bases, with 14 bases spanning the gap. This CDR3 reads CASSLLSRGITGELFF. The CDR3 bases are TGTGCCAGCAGCTTATTGTCCCGGGGAATCACCGGGGAGCTGTTTTTT.